These T cell receptor beta chains were read from a single sample in a study of vaccination effects on CD4 cells after COVID-19. The repertoire was sequenced with immunoSEQ multiplex PCR; TCRdb's copy has only in-frame clones and lacks some. The sample includes about 73,000 clones, approximately 72% of them seen just once. The antigens for these receptors are not known. Sequenced material: CD4+ T cells from PBMCs cultured with HCoV-NL63 spike peptides, taken before COVID-19 vaccination. The source is a human donor who received a COVID-19 vaccine. CDR3s include the opening cysteine and the closing phenylalanine or tryptophan. D genes are given only for firm matches. Clone size, where shown, is once, few, many, or a class for clones that have expanded.

TRBV20-1	.	TRBJ1-6	few	TGCAGTGCTAGTCGAAGGCAATCCGATTCACCCCTCCACTTT	CSASRRQSDSPLHF
TRBV19	.	TRBJ1-6	.	TGTGCCAGTAGTATGGAGAGCTTCGGGCGGATGACCAATTCACCCCTCCACTTT	CASSMESFGRMTNSPLHF
TRBV24-1	.	TRBJ1-2	.	TGTGCCACCAGTGATTTGGGGGGGTATGGCTACACCTTC	CATSDLGGYGYTF
TRBV27	.	TRBJ2-1	.	TGTGCCAGCAGTTTATTGGGTCCGCGCAATGAGCAGTTCTTC	CASSLLGPRNEQFF
TRBV19	.	TRBJ1-2	.	TGTGCCAGTAGTATGGTAACGGGGTACGGCTACACCTTC	CASSMVTGYGYTF
TRBV5-1	.	TRBJ1-2	.	TGCGCCAGCAGCTTGGCGAAAGCTAACTATGGCTACACCTTC	CASSLAKANYGYTF
TRBV2	.	TRBJ1-2	.	TGTGCCAGCAGAAATGACAGGAACTATGGCTACACCTTC	CASRNDRNYGYTF
TRBV5-1	.	TRBJ1-1	.	TGCGCCAGCAGCTTAACGGAACGGAACACTGAAGCTTTCTTT	CASSLTERNTEAFF
TRBV14	TRBD1	TRBJ1-2	.	TGTGCCAGCAGCTCCCGGACAGGGGACGGCTACACCTTC	CASSSRTGDGYTF
TRBV5-1	TRBD1	TRBJ2-5	.	TGCGCCAGCAGCTTAAGTGGGACAGGGGGCCTTGAGACCCAGTACTTC	CASSLSGTGGLETQYF
TRBV4-3	.	TRBJ2-2	.	TGCGCCAGCAGCCCACAGGGCTACACCGGGGAGCTGTTTTTT	CASSPQGYTGELFF
TRBV6-1	.	TRBJ2-1	.	TGTGCCAGCAGTGAAAACAGGGCGTCTGAGCAGTTCTTC	CASSENRASEQFF
TRBV5-7	.	TRBJ1-5	.	TGTGCCAGGGGGTCGTTTAGCAATCAGCCCCAGCATTTT	CARGSFSNQPQHF
TRBV19	.	TRBJ1-1	.	TGTGCCAGTAGTATAGGTCCAGGGATAAGTGAAGCTTTCTTT	CASSIGPGISEAFF
TRBV7-3	.	TRBJ1-1	.	TGTGCCAGCAGCTTAAGGCAGAACACTGAAGCTTTCTTT	CASSLRQNTEAFF
TRBV28	.	TRBJ2-3	.	TGTGCCAGCAGTTTGGGGCTTGAACGGGGCACAGATACGCAGTATTTT	CASSLGLERGTDTQYF
TRBV2	.	TRBJ1-1	.	TGTGCCAGCAGTGAAGAAGGGCTATTAAACACTGAAGCTTTCTTT	CASSEEGLLNTEAFF
TRBV5-8	TRBD1	TRBJ1-3	.	TGTGCCAGCAGCTTCGGACAGGGAAGGGCTGGAAACACCATATATTTT	CASSFGQGRAGNTIYF
TRBV18	.	TRBJ2-1	.	TGTGCCAGCTCAGACTCAGGTTACTCCTACAATGAGCAGTTCTTC	CASSDSGYSYNEQFF
TRBV23-1	.	TRBJ1-2	few	TGCGCCAGCAGTCAACGGGGTAGGAATAACTATGGCTACACCTTC	CASSQRGRNNYGYTF
TRBV24-1	.	TRBJ1-5	.	TGTGCCACCAGTGGGCCTAATCAGCCCCAGCATTTT	CATSGPNQPQHF
TRBV7-2	TRBD1	TRBJ2-5	.	TGTGCCAGCAGCCGGGACAGAGTCCAAGAGACCCAGTACTTC	CASSRDRVQETQYF